This TCR beta chain was captured in a study of shared clonotypes between healthy human individuals. As for the study in general: Plates per donor: three CD4 naive, three CD4 memory, two CD8 naive, one CD8 memory.

Clones were read by immunoSEQ multiplex PCR, and TCRdb kept only the in-frame ones, dropping some. This repertoire shows 600,000 or so clones, around 95% found once; its top ten account for approximately 0.11%. The CDR3 is 15 residues long. From germline, CDR1 is SGDLS and CDR2 YYNGEE. V trimming: 3 bases; J trimming: 1 base; junction bases outside the gene matches: 3. The naive CD8 fraction comprised CD45RO-negative cells positively selected for CCR7 and excluded terminally differentiated effector memory CD45RA+ cells. The rearrangement links TRBV9 to TRBJ2-1, with TRBD2 matching 8 bases. The clonotype comes from a woman under 40 in good health. The sequenced sample was naive CD8+ T cells sorted from blood. CDR3 sequence reads: CASSGLASSYNEQFF. The CDR3 nucleotides read TGTGCCAGCAGCGGACTAGCGTCATCCTACAATGAGCAGTTCTTC.